A selection of T cell receptor beta chains follows, all from one sample in a study of blood T cell repertoires in COVID-19. Measured with immunoSEQ multiplex PCR; TCRdb has only the in-frame clones, and not every one. The data contain tens of thousands of clones, roughly 88% of them singletons. Sequencing was done on a sample of peripheral blood. These receptors were collected from a man aged 50 to 59 with active COVID-19. The CDR3 runs from the conserved cysteine through the conserved F or W. D genes are given only for firm matches. Size tells how often a clone was seen (once, few, many) or the class of an expanded clone, and some rows leave it out.

v_gene	abundance	len	j_gene	d_gene	CDR3nt	CDR3aa
TRBV28	NA	11	TRBJ1-1	NA	TGTGCCAGCACCCCCGGCACTGAAGCTTTCTTT	CASTPGTEAFF
TRBV5-8	NA	13	TRBJ1-5	NA	TGTGCCAGCAGCTTGGCCGGCGGGCAGCCCCAGCATTTT	CASSLAGGQPQHF
TRBV19	NA	14	TRBJ1-6	NA	TGTGCCAGTAGTATCCCGGGGTCTAATTCACCCCTCCACTTT	CASSIPGSNSPLHF
TRBV5-6	NA	16	TRBJ2-7	TRBD1	TGTGCCAGCAGCTCGTACAGGGGTGGTGGCTACTACGAGCAGTACTTC	CASSSYRGGGYYEQYF
TRBV24-1	NA	14	TRBJ1-2	NA	TGTGCCACCAGTGATTTAAGGCGGGATGATGGCTACACCTTC	CATSDLRRDDGYTF
TRBV7-2	once	14	TRBJ1-2	TRBD1	TGTGCCAGCAGCCGGACCGGGACAGCCATCGGCTACACCTTC	CASSRTGTAIGYTF
TRBV16	NA	14	TRBJ2-3	NA	TGTGCCAGCATGCAGGCCGGGGACACAGATACGCAGTATTTT	CASMQAGDTDTQYF
TRBV7-9	NA	16	TRBJ2-1	TRBD1	TGTGCCAGCAGCTTATTAGGCAGGGGGCGCGAGGATGAGCAGTTCTTC	CASSLLGRGREDEQFF
TRBV25-1	NA	14	TRBJ1-5	NA	TGTGCCAGCAGTAACCGAGTGAGCAATCAGCCCCAGCATTTT	CASSNRVSNQPQHF
TRBV28	NA	13	TRBJ2-7	NA	TGTGCCAGCATGGGAGGAGCCCCCTACGAGCAGTACTTC	CASMGGAPYEQYF
TRBV28	NA	13	TRBJ1-5	NA	TGTGCCAGCAGCTCCTCCCGGGATCAGCCCCAGCATTTT	CASSSSRDQPQHF
TRBV19	NA	14	TRBJ1-5	NA	TGTGCCAGTAGTATAGACGCAGGGAGGCAGCCCCAGCATTTT	CASSIDAGRQPQHF
TRBV7-3	NA	15	TRBJ1-5	NA	TGTGCCAGCAGCTTAGTGGCGGGTGGCAATCAGCCCCAGCATTTT	CASSLVAGGNQPQHF
TRBV28	NA	17	TRBJ2-7	TRBD1	TGTGCCAGCAGTTTAGCGGCAGGGGGCTCAAGCTCCTACGAGCAGTACTTC	CASSLAAGGSSSYEQYF
TRBV4-2	once	17	TRBJ1-2	NA	TGTGCCAGCAGCCAACCTGAGGGGGGGAATCTTCTCTATGGCTACACCTTC	CASSQPEGGNLLYGYTF
TRBV2	NA	14	TRBJ1-1	NA	TGTGCCAGCTTTGGGGGTGGGGGGTACACTGAAGCTTTCTTT	CASFGGGGYTEAFF
TRBV5-6	NA	15	TRBJ2-7	TRBD2	TGTGCCAGCAGCTTGATTCTGGGGAGGGATTACGAGCAGTACTTC	CASSLILGRDYEQYF
TRBV19	once	16	TRBJ1-3	NA	TGTGCCAGTAGTATGCCGGCAGGGGCGACCGGAAACACCATATATTTT	CASSMPAGATGNTIYF
TRBV7-6	once	15	TRBJ1-5	NA	TGTGCCAGCAGCCATGGGGGGGGGCGCGGTCAGCCCCAGCATTTT	CASSHGGGRGQPQHF
TRBV7-9	NA	15	TRBJ2-7	TRBD1	TGTGCCAGCAGCCTTAATCCGGACAGGTCCTACGAGCAGTACTTC	CASSLNPDRSYEQYF
TRBV9	NA	14	TRBJ2-3	NA	TGTGCCAGCAGCGATCGACAGAACACAGATACGCAGTATTTT	CASSDRQNTDTQYF
TRBV4-1	NA	17	TRBJ2-1	TRBD2	TGCGCCAGCAGCCGCCTGGGGCTAGCGGGCTCCTACAATGAGCAGTTCTTC	CASSRLGLAGSYNEQFF
TRBV7-6	NA	15	TRBJ2-4	TRBD2	TGTGCCAGCAGCCCTCGGGGGGGGGCCAAAAACATTCAGTACTTC	CASSPRGGAKNIQYF
TRBV18	NA	14	TRBJ1-2	TRBD1	TGTGCCAGCTCACCGACGACAGGGGGCGAGGGCTACACCTTC	CASSPTTGGEGYTF
TRBV6-2/TRBV6-3	NA	16	TRBJ1-5	TRBD1	TGTGCCAGCAGTTTAAAACAGGGGGCGCAGAACCAGCCCCAGCATTTT	CASSLKQGAQNQPQHF
TRBV7-2	NA	14	TRBJ1-1	NA	TGTGCCAGCAGCCTGACAGGTTTGAACACTGAAGCTTTCTTT	CASSLTGLNTEAFF
TRBV6-2/TRBV6-3	NA	13	TRBJ2-3	NA	TGTGCCAGCAGTTCAAACATTACAGATACGCAGTATTTT	CASSSNITDTQYF
TRBV19	NA	15	TRBJ2-1	TRBD2	TGTGCCAGTAGTATAGCGGGAGGGCCCCAGGATGAGCAGTTCTTC	CASSIAGGPQDEQFF
TRBV18	NA	13	TRBJ1-1	NA	TGTGCCAGCTCACCAGCGTGGAACACTGAAGCTTTCTTT	CASSPAWNTEAFF
TRBV5-8	NA	15	TRBJ2-4	TRBD1	TGTGCCAGCAGCCCCGGGACAGGGGGCCGGACCATTCAGTACTTC	CASSPGTGGRTIQYF
TRBV9	NA	15	TRBJ1-2	TRBD1	TGTGCCAGCAGTTCCGGGACAGGGGTCCACTATGGCTACACCTTC	CASSSGTGVHYGYTF
TRBV9	NA	15	TRBJ1-1	NA	TGTGCCAGCAGCGTAGCCCAGGGGACGAACACTGAAGCTTTCTTT	CASSVAQGTNTEAFF
TRBV28	few	14	TRBJ2-3	NA	TGTGCCAGCATAAGGGTGGAGGGCACAGATACGCAGTATTTT	CASIRVEGTDTQYF
TRBV5-1	NA	14	TRBJ2-1	TRBD2	TGCGCCAGCACACGGGGCGGGGGGGCCGATGAGCAGTTCTTC	CASTRGGGADEQFF
TRBV27	NA	16	TRBJ1-5	TRBD1	TGTGCCAGCAGTACCGGACAGGGGGAATTCAATCAGCCCCAGCATTTT	CASSTGQGEFNQPQHF
TRBV28	NA	15	TRBJ1-5	TRBD1	TGTGCCAGCAGGTGGGGACAGGGGGGCAATCAGCCCCAGCATTTT	CASRWGQGGNQPQHF
TRBV9	once	16	TRBJ1-5	NA	TGTGCCAGCAGCGTAGGCCCGGAGGGGAGGAATCAGCCCCAGCATTTT	CASSVGPEGRNQPQHF
TRBV5-3	NA	18	TRBJ2-6	TRBD1	TGTGCCAGAAGTTGTGGACAGGGGCTTTTACCTGGGGCCAACGTCCTGACTTTC	CARSCGQGLLPGANVLTF
TRBV4-2	once	15	TRBJ1-5	NA	TGTGCCAGCAGCCAGACTTTACAACCATCAGAGCCCCAGCATTTT	CASSQTLQPSEPQHF
TRBV28	NA	15	TRBJ1-3	NA	TGTGCCAGCAGTTCCCTAGGCCCCTCTGGAAACACCATATATTTT	CASSSLGPSGNTIYF